This T cell receptor (beta chain) stems from a study of T cells in Graves' hyperthyroidism and ophthalmopathy. Germline V lookup: CDR1 SQVTM, CDR2 ANQGSEA. There are 13 residues in the CDR3. Trimming cost V 6 bases and J 2 bases, with 14 bases left between them. Using RNA transcripts as the source, TCR beta CDR3 regions were amplified. When the TCR CDR3 underwent first-round RT-PCR, the HTBI primer set was used. TCRdb reprocessed the multiplex PCR reads via MiXCR and lists one record per CDR3 protein. Here the sample spans some 300,000 distinct CDR3 sequences, approximately 17% being singletons. The chain has TRBV29-1 and TRBJ2-7; unclear D gene. Sequencing was done on a sample of blood. The receptor was derived from a man aged 25 to 45 with Graves' hyperthyroidism. The CDR3 DNA reads TGCAGCGTCTCTCAGTCGGATACCTACGAGCAGTACTTC. This codes for CSVSQSDTYEQYF.